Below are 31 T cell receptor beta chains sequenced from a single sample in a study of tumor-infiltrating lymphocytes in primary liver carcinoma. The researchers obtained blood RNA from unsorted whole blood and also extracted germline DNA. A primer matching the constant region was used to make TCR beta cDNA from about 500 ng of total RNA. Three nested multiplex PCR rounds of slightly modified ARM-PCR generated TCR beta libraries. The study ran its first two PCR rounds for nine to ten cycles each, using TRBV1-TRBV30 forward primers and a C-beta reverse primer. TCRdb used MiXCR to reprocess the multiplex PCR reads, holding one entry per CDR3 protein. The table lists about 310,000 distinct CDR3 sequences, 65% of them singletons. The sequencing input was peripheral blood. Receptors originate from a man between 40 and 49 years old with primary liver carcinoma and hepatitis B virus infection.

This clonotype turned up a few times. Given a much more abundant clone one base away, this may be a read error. CDR3 DNA sequence: TGTGCCATCAGTCGGACTAGCGGGAGGTACGAGCAGTACTTC. Translating it yields CAISRTSGRYEQYF. The chain joins TRBV12-3 or TRBV12-4 to TRBJ2-7; TRBD2 agrees at 14 bases. The CDR3 sequence is 14 residues long.

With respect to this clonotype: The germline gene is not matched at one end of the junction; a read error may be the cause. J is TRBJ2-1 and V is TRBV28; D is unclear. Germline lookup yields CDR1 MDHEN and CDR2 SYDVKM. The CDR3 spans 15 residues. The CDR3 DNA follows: TGTGCCAGCTGTTTACTGGAGAAAGCCCACAATGAGCAGTTCTTC. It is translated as CASCLLEKAHNEQFF.

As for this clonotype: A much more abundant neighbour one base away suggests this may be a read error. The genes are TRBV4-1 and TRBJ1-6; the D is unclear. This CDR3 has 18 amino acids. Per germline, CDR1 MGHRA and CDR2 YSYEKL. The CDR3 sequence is CASSQDPVGSSYNSSLHF. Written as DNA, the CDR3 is TGCGCCAGCAGCCAAGACCCGGTCGGCAGCTCCTATAATTCATCCCTCCACTTT.

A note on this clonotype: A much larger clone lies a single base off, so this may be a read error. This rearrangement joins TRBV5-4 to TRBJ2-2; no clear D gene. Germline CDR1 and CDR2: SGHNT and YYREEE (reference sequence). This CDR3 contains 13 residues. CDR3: CASSLDPTWELFF. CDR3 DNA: TGTGCCAGCAGCCTCGACCCCACCTGGGAGCTGTTTTTT.

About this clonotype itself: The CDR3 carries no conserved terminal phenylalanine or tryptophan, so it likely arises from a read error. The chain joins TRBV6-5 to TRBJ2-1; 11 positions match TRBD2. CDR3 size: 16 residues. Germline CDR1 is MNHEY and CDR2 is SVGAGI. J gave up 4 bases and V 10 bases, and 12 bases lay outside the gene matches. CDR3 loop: CATRSLAGGPYNEQFV. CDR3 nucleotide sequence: TGTGCCACCAGGTCCTTAGCGGGAGGGCCGTACAATGAGCAGTTCGTC.

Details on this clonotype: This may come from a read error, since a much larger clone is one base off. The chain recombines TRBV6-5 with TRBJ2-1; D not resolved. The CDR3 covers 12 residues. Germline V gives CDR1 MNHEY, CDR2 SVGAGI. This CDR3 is CASCYDRNEQFF. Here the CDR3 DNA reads TGTGCCAGCTGTTACGATAGGAATGAGCAGTTCTTC.

For the CDR3, the DNA is TGTGCCAGCAGTACACAGGGGACCTACGAGCAGTACTTC. The encoded protein is CASSTQGTYEQYF. The J gene is TRBJ2-7, the V gene TRBV6-5; 7 bases line up with TRBD1. CDR1 and CDR2 from the germline V gene are MNHEY and SVGAGI. J gave up 2 bases and V 5 bases, and 3 bases lay outside the gene matches. CDR3 length: 13 amino acids.

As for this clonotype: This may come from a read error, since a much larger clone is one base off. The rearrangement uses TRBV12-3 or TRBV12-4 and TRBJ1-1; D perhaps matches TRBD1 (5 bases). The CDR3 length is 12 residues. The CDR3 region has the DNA TGTGCCAGCAGTGCAGGGAGAACTGGAGCTTTCTTT. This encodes CASSAGRTGAFF.

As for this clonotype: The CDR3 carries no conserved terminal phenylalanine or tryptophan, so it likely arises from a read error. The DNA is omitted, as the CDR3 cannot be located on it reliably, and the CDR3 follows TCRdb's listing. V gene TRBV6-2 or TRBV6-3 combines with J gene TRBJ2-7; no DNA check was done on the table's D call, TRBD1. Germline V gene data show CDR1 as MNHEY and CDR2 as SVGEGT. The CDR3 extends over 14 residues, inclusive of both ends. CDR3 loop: CASKGGGSSYEQHL.

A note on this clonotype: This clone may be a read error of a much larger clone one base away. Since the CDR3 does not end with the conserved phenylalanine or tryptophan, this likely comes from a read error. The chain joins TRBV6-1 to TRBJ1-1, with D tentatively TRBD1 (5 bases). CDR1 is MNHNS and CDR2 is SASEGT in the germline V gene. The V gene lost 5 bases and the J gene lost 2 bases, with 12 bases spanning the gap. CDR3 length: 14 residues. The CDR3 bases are TGTGCCAGCAGTCCCGACAGCGCTAACACTGAAGCTTTCTCT. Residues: CASSPDSANTEAFS.

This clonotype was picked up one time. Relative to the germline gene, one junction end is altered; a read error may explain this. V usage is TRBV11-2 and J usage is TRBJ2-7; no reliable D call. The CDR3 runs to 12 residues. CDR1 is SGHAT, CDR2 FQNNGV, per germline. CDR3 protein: CASSLDSYERYF. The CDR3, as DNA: TGTGCCAGCAGCTTAGACAGCTACGAGCGGTACTTC.

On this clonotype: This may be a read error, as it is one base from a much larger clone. The CDR3 DNA reads TGTGCCAACAGCCAAGAGTTAGAGACACCTTGGAGGGAGACCCAGTACTTC. Translation: CANSQELETPWRETQYF. The chain joins TRBV4-2 to TRBJ2-5; D might be TRBD2 (5 bases). Per germline, CDR1 LGHNA and CDR2 YNFKEQ. This CDR3 spans 17 amino acids.

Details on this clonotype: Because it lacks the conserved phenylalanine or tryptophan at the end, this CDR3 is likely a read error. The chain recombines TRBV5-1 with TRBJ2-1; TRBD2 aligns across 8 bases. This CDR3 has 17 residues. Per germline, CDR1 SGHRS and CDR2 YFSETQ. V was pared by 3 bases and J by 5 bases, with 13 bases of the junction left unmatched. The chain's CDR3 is CASSSGLVISGNNEQFL. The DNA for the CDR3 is TGCGCCAGCAGCTCAGGACTGGTGATTAGCGGGAACAATGAGCAGTTCCTC.

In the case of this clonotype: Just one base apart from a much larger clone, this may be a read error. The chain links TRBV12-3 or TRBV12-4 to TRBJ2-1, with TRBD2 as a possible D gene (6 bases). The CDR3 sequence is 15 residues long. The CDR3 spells CVSSLGVGAGNEQFF. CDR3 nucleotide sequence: TGTGTCAGCAGTTTAGGGGTGGGAGCGGGTAATGAGCAGTTCTTC.

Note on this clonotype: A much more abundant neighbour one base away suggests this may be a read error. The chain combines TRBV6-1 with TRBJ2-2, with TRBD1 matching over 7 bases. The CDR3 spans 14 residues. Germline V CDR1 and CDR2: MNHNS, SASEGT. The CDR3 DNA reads TGTGCCAGCGGAGAACAGGGGAGCACCGGGGAGCTGGTTTTT. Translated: CASGEQGSTGELVF.

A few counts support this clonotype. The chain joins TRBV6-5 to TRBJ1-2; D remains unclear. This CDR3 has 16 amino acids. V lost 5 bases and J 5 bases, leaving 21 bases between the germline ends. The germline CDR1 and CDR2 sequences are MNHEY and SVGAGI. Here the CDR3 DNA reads TGTGCCAGCAGTCCTCGGGTACCGAGTATGGAGTATGGCTACACCTTC. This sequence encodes CASSPRVPSMEYGYTF.

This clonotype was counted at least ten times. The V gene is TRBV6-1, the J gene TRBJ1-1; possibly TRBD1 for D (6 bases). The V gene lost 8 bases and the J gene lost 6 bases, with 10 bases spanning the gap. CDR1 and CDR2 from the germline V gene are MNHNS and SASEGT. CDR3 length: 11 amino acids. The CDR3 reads CASVRTAEAFF. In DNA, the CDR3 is TGTGCCAGCGTGAGGACAGCTGAAGCTTTCTTT.

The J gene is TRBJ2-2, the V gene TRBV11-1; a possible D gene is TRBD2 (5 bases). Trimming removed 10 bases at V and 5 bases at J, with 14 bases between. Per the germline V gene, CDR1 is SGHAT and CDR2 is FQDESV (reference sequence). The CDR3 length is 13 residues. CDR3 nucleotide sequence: TGTGCCAACAAACGGGGAAAAACCGGGGAGCTGTTTTTT. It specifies CANKRGKTGELFF.

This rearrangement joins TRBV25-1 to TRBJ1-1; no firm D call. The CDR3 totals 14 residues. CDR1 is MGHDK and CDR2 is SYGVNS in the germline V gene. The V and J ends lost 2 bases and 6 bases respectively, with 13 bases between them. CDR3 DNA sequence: TGTGCCAGCAGTGAAAATCAGTCGGGTGCTGAAGCTTTCTTT. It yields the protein CASSENQSGAEAFF.

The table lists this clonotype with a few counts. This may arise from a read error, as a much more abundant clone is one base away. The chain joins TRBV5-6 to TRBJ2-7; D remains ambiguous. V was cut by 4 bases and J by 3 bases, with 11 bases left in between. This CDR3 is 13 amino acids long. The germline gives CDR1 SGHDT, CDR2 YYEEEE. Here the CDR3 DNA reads TGTGCCAGCAGCCCCTTGATGGTCTACGAGCAGTACTTC. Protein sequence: CASSPLMVYEQYF.

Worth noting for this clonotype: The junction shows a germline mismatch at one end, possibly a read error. This CDR3 is CASTRDSGPNEQLF. DNA for the CDR3: TGTGCCAGCACCCGTGATAGCGGCCCTAATGAGCAGCTCTTC. The chain links TRBV7-9 to TRBJ2-1, with TRBD2 as a possible D gene (6 bases). CDR1 is SEHNR, CDR2 FQNEAQ, per germline (reference sequence). The CDR3 loop spans 14 amino acids.

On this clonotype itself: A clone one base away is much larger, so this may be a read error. CDR3 region: CASSQASYNEKFF. For the CDR3, the DNA is TGCGCCAGCAGCCAAGCCTCGTACAATGAGAAGTTCTTC. The rearrangement uses TRBV4-3 and TRBJ2-1; D call uncertain. The CDR3 is 13 amino acids. Germline CDR1 and CDR2: LGHNA and YSLEER.

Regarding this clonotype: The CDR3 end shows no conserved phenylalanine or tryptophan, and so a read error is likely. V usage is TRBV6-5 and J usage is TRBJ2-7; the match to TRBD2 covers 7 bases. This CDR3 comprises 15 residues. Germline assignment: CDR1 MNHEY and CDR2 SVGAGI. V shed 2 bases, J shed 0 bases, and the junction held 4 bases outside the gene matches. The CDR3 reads CASSYTPGGSYEQYS. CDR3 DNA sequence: TGTGCCAGCAGTTACACCCCGGGGGGCTCCTACGAGCAGTACTCA.

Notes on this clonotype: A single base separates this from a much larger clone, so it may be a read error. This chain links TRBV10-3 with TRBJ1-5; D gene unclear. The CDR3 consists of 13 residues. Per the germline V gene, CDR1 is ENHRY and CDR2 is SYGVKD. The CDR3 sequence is CATVEDSSQPQHF. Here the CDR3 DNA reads TGTGCTACAGTCGAAGATAGCAGTCAGCCCCAGCATTTT.

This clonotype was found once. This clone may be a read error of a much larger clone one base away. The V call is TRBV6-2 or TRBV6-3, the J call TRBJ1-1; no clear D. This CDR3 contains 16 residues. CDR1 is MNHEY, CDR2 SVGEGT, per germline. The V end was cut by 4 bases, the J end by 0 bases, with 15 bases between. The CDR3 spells CASSFSVNLMNTEAFF. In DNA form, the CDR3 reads TGTGCCAGCAGTTTCTCCGTAAACCTCATGAACACTGAAGCTTTCTTT.

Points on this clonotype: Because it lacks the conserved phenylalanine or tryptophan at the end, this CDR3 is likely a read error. CDR3 loop: CASTLDSADTEAFI. The CDR3 DNA reads TGTGCCAGCACCCTGGACAGTGCGGACACTGAAGCTTTCATT. J is TRBJ1-1 and V is TRBV6-1; TRBD1 might be the D (6 bases). This CDR3 is 14 amino acids long. Germline loops: CDR1 MNHNS, CDR2 SASEGT. V gave up 7 bases and J gave up 3 bases, with 15 bases separating them.

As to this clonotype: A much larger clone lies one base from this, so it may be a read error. CDR3 loop: CASSLVAGKGHPQHF. Here the CDR3 DNA reads TGTGCCAGCAGTTTAGTCGCAGGGAAGGGTCATCCCCAGCATTTT. The chain recombines TRBV12-3 or TRBV12-4 with TRBJ1-5; TRBD1 might be the D (5 bases). The V gene lost 1 base and the J gene lost 10 bases, with 17 bases spanning the gap. This CDR3 spans 15 amino acids.

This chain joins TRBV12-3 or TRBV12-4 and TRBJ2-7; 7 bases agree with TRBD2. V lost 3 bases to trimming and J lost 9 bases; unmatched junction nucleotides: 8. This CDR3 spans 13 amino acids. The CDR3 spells CASSFRGRCVQYF. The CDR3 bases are TGTGCCAGCAGTTTCCGCGGGAGATGTGTGCAGTACTTC.

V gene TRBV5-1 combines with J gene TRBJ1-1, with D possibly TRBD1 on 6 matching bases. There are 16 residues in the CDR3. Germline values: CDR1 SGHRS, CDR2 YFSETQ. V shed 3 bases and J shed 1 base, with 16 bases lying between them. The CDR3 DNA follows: TGCGCCAGCAGCTCAAGGGGGGGGGCAGAGAACACTGAAGCTTTCTTT. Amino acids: CASSSRGGAENTEAFF.

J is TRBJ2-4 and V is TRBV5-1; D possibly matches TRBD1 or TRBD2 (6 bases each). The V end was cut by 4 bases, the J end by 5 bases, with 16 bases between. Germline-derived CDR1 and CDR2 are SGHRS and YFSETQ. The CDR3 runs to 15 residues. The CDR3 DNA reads TGCGCCAGCAGCCAGAGCGGAAGGGGGGAAAACATTCAGTACTTC. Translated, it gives CASSQSGRGENIQYF.

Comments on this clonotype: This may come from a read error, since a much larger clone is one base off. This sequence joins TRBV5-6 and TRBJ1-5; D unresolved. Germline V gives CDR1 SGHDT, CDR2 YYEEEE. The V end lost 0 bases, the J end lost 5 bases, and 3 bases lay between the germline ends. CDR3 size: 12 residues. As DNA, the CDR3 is TGTGCCAGCAGCTTGGCGGATCAGCCCCAGCATTTT. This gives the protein CASSLADQPQHF.